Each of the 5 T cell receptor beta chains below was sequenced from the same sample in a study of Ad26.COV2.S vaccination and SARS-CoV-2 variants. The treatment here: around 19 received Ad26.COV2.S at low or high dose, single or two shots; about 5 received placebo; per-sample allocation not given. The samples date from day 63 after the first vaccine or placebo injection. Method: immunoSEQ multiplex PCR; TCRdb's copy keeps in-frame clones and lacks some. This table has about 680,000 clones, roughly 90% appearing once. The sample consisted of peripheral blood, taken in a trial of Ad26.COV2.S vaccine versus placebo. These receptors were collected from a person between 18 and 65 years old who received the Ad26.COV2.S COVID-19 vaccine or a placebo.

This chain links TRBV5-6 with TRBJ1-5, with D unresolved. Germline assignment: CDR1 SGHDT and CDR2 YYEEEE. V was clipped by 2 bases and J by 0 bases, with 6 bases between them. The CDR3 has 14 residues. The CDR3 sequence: CASSFGYSNQPQHF. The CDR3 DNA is TGTGCCAGCAGCTTCGGGTATAGCAATCAGCCCCAGCATTTT.

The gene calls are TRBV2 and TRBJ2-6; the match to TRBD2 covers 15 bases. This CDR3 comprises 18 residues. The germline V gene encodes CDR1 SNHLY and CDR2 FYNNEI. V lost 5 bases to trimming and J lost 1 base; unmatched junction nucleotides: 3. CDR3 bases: TGTGCCAGCAGTTTGGGACTAGCGGGAGGATCTGGGGCCAACGTCCTGACTTTC. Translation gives CASSLGLAGGSGANVLTF.

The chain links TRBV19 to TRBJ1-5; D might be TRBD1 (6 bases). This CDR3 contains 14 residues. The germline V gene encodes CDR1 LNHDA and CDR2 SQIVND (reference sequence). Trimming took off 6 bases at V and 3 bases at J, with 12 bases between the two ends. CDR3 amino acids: CASRTGYSNQPQHF. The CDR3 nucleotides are TGTGCCAGTAGAACAGGGTATTCCAATCAGCCCCAGCATTTT.

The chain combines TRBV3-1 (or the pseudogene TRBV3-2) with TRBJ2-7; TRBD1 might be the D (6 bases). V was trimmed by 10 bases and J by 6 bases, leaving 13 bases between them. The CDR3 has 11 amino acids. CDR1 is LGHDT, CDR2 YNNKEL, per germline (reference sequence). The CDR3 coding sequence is TGTGCCACCCGAAGAGGGGGCGAGCAGTACTTC. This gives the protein CATRRGGEQYF.

The CDR3, as DNA: TGTGCCAGCAGCGTAGACTCCAGGGGCTACGAGCAGTACTTC. Protein sequence: CASSVDSRGYEQYF. The rearrangement links TRBV9 to TRBJ2-7; D is possibly TRBD1 (6 bases). Trimming removed 0 bases from V and 3 bases from J, with 10 bases in between. The CDR3 covers 14 residues. Germline CDR1 is SGDLS and CDR2 is YYNGEE.